This T cell receptor beta chain was captured in a study of blood T cell repertoires in COVID-19. Across the whole study: The study drew acute and convalescent COVID-19 samples from the United States, Italy and Spain. T cells, B-cell-depleted T cells, or PBMCs supplied cDNA or gDNA.

CDR1 is LGHDT and CDR2 is YNNKEL in the germline V gene (reference sequence). The V gene lost 5 bases and the J gene lost 0 bases, with 4 bases spanning the gap. The CDR3 covers 12 residues. How the authors handled the data: Cell counts per sample came from amplifying reference gene primers. Sequenced by immunoSEQ multiplex PCR; TCRdb stores in-frame clones only, minus some. D and trimming were read from the DNA, whereas the V and J calls and clone size are those reported in that table. In the table there are approximately 230,000 clones, around 82% of which are singletons. The chain has TRBV3-1 (or the pseudogene TRBV3-2) and TRBJ1-2, with D unclear. Sequenced material: peripheral blood. The clonotype comes from an elderly woman with active or convalescent COVID-19. CDR3 nucleotide sequence: TGTGCCAGCAGCGGCCCTAACTATGGCTACACCTTC. This gives the protein CASSGPNYGYTF.